Below, 14 T cell receptor beta chains from the same sample are listed, as sequenced in a study of T cell responses to AZD1222 COVID-19 vaccine. Here immunoSEQ multiplex PCR was the method, and the copy in TCRdb shows in-frame clones only, minus some. The sample includes more than 85,000 clones, about 90% of them seen just once. Sample: peripheral blood, taken on day 0 of AZD1222 vaccination. The receptors were sampled from an adult in good health.

The rearrangement uses TRBV19 and TRBJ1-1; no clear D gene. V was shortened by 6 bases and J by 5 bases, with 7 bases between the two germline ends. The germline V gene has CDR1 LNHDA and CDR2 SQIVND (reference sequence). The CDR3 contains 11 residues. The CDR3: CASRLATEAFF. As DNA, the CDR3 is TGTGCCAGTAGGTTAGCAACTGAAGCTTTCTTT.

CDR3 sequence: CASNLYPSGRRDEQFF. In DNA form, the CDR3 reads TGTGCCAGCAACCTATACCCTAGCGGGAGGAGGGATGAGCAGTTCTTC. The chain is built from TRBV7-2 and TRBJ2-1; 11 bases fit TRBD2. The CDR3 totals 16 residues. J gave up 8 bases and V 7 bases, and 13 bases lay outside the gene matches. Germline CDR1 is SGHTA and CDR2 is FQGNSA.

The chain is built from TRBV5-5 and TRBJ1-4; D might be TRBD1 (5 bases). Germline V gives CDR1 SGHKS, CDR2 YYEKEE (reference sequence). There are 16 residues in the CDR3. V was pared by 0 bases and J by 0 bases, with 9 bases between. The CDR3 reads CASSLAQGATNEKLFF. In nucleotides, the CDR3 is TGTGCCAGCAGCTTGGCTCAGGGTGCAACTAATGAAAAACTGTTTTTT. The full variable domain, completed using reference TRBV5-5 and TRBJ1-4, is DAGVTQSPTHLIKTRGQQVTLRCSPISGHKSVSWYQQVLGQGPQFIFQYYEKEERGRGNFPDRFSARQFPNYSSELNVNALLLGDSALYLCASSLAQGATNEKLFFGSGTQLSVL.

The sample holds a few counts of this clone. This rearrangement joins TRBV4-2 to TRBJ1-3, with D possibly TRBD1 on 5 matching bases. The CDR3 covers 16 residues. V was trimmed by 0 bases and J by 0 bases, leaving 9 bases between them. CDR1 is LGHNA and CDR2 is YNFKEQ in the germline V gene. The CDR3 DNA reads TGTGCCAGCAGCCAAGAACAGACAGCCTCTGGAAACACCATATATTTT. It encodes CASSQEQTASGNTIYF.

The rearrangement uses TRBV4-1 and TRBJ2-2; no clear D gene. In germline, CDR1 is MGHRA, CDR2 YSYEKL. Trimming removed 4 bases at V and 0 bases at J, with 12 bases between. The CDR3 totals 16 residues. The CDR3 is CASSREGSANTGELFF. The CDR3 nucleotides are TGCGCCAGCAGCCGGGAAGGATCCGCGAACACCGGGGAGCTGTTTTTT.

The chain combines TRBV19 with TRBJ1-2; D is uncertain. The V and J ends lost 6 bases and 0 bases respectively, with 8 bases between them. This CDR3 contains 13 residues. Germline values: CDR1 LNHDA, CDR2 SQIVND (reference sequence). The CDR3 DNA is TGTGCCAGTAGGGGATTTTCTAACTATGGCTACACCTTC. The encoded protein is CASRGFSNYGYTF.

There are a few counts of this clone. J is TRBJ1-2 and V is TRBV25-1, with unresolved D. The CDR3 is made up of 9 amino acids. Germline V gene sequence: CDR1 MGHDK, CDR2 SYGVNS. V was pared by 8 bases and J by 4 bases, with 2 bases between. The CDR3 loop is CASAYGYTF. DNA for the CDR3: TGTGCCAGCGCCTATGGCTACACCTTC.

J is TRBJ1-1 and V is TRBV18, with D uncertain. Deletions cut 2 bases from V and 6 bases from J, with 16 bases between. The CDR3 is 15 residues long. Germline assignment: CDR1 KGHSH and CDR2 LQKENI. The CDR3 DNA follows: TGTGCCAGCTCACCAGGTGAGGTGCAGGTAGCTGAAGCTTTCTTT. Translated, it gives CASSPGEVQVAEAFF.

The rearrangement links TRBV28 to TRBJ1-4; 7 bases are a match to TRBD1. J was trimmed by 11 bases and V by 6 bases; bases with no gene match: 12. Germline lookup yields CDR1 MDHEN and CDR2 SYDVKM. The length of the CDR3 is 14 residues. The chain's CDR3 is CASSVGQAVGKLFF. DNA of the CDR3: TGTGCCAGCAGCGTTGGACAGGCCGTCGGGAAACTGTTTTTT.

The rearrangement joins TRBV20-1 to TRBJ1-1, with no clear D. Germline CDR1 is DFQATT and CDR2 is SNEGSKA (reference sequence). The CDR3 consists of 11 residues. V lost 6 bases and J 1 base, leaving 6 bases between the germline ends. The CDR3 loop is CSATGNTEAFF. The CDR3 DNA sequence: TGCAGTGCCACGGGGAACACTGAAGCTTTCTTT.

This sequence joins TRBV19 and TRBJ1-1; D gene ambiguous. Germline CDR1 and CDR2: LNHDA and SQIVND (reference sequence). The V gene lost 3 bases and the J gene lost 6 bases, with 14 bases spanning the gap. The CDR3 contains 14 residues. This chain's CDR3 is CASSIGGTLAEAFF. In DNA, the CDR3 is TGTGCCAGTAGTATCGGCGGAACTTTGGCTGAAGCTTTCTTT.

This chain connects TRBV18 to TRBJ1-1, with TRBD1 identical over 9 bases. V was clipped by 3 bases and J by 1 base; unmatched bases: 6. In germline, CDR1 is KGHSH, CDR2 LQKENI. The CDR3 is 16 amino acids. CDR3 bases: TGTGCCAGCTCACCTCGACAGGGGGGGCAGAACACTGAAGCTTTCTTT. Translation: CASSPRQGGQNTEAFF. Looking up the rest from reference TRBV18 and TRBJ1-1 gives the full variable domain: NAGVMQNPRHLVRRRGQEARLRCSPMKGHSHVYWYRQLPEEGLKFMVYLQKENIIDESGMPKERFSAEFPKEGPSILRIQQVVRGDSAAYFCASSPRQGGQNTEAFFGQGTRLTVV.

The V gene is TRBV6-6, the J gene TRBJ1-4; 8 nucleotides agree with TRBD1. The CDR3 is 16 amino acids. CDR1 is MNHNY and CDR2 is SVGAGI in the germline V gene (reference sequence). V shed 0 bases and J 4 bases; nucleotides not matched to a gene: 4. The CDR3 nucleotides read TGTGCCAGCAGTTACTCGAGCACAGGGGGTAATGAAAAACTGTTTTTT. Encoded protein: CASSYSSTGGNEKLFF.

The chain carries TRBV24-1 and TRBJ2-3; D is unclear. The germline CDR1 and CDR2 sequences are KGHDR and SFDVKD. The CDR3 totals 12 residues. V was pared by 4 bases and J by 2 bases, with 3 bases between. CDR3 sequence reads: CATSETTDTQYF. CDR3 DNA sequence: TGTGCCACCAGTGAGACCACAGATACGCAGTATTTT.